This is a list of T cell receptor beta chains from one sample in a study of identical twins. TCRdb recomputed calls from the 5' RACE reads with MiXCR, one row per CDR3 protein. The sample lists hundreds of thousands of distinct CDR3 sequences, around 8.3% occurring once. These same records also appear under a second study, on yellow fever vaccine responses in identical twins.

The specimen was PBMCs. All receptors come from a woman younger than 35 in good health. Each CDR3 is given with its conserved first and last residue. A D gene is named only where the DNA matches it firmly. Size is stated for part of the rows, as once, few or many counts, or as a class when the clone is expanded.

- | TRBJ2-1 | TRBD1 | TRBV7-9 | TGTGCCAGCAGCCAACCGGGACAGGGAATCGAGCAGTTCTTC | CASSQPGQGIEQFF
few | TRBJ2-7 | - | TRBV27 | TGTGCCAGCAGTTATGGACAGTTCTACGAGCAGTACTTC | CASSYGQFYEQYF
- | TRBJ2-5 | - | TRBV20-1 | TGCAGTGCTAGCGATTCACGAAAAGAGACCCAGTACTTC | CSASDSRKETQYF
- | TRBJ2-1 | TRBD2 | TRBV7-2 | TGTGCCAGCAGCTCGCGGGGGTATAGCTCCTACAATGAGCAGTTCTTC | CASSSRGYSSYNEQFF
- | TRBJ2-3 | - | TRBV7-2 | TGTGCCAGCAGCTGGGGTGGGGGTTCGGGAGATACGCAGTATTTT | CASSWGGGSGDTQYF
many | TRBJ2-7 | - | TRBV27 | TGTGCCAGCAGCTTCGGAGGTGGGTACGAGCAGTACTTC | CASSFGGGYEQYF
many | TRBJ2-7 | TRBD1 | TRBV12-3/TRBV12-4 | TGTGCCAGCGGAGCGACAGGGGCGAAATACGAGCAGTACTTC | CASGATGAKYEQYF
few | TRBJ2-1 | TRBD2 | TRBV6-4 | TGTGCCAGCAGTGGTTGGGGGACTAGCGGGAGCGATGAGCAGTTCTTC | CASSGWGTSGSDEQFF
many | TRBJ2-7 | TRBD2 | TRBV29-1 | TGCAGCGTTGTAGGGCTAGCGGGAGACGAGCAGTACTTC | CSVVGLAGDEQYF
many | TRBJ1-1 | TRBD1 | TRBV7-9 | TGTGCCAGCAGCACCCAGGGGGTAATCCCTGAAGCTTTCTTT | CASSTQGVIPEAFF
- | TRBJ2-3 | - | TRBV9 | TGTGCCAGCAGCGACCGGGACTCCGTACATACGCAGTATTTT | CASSDRDSVHTQYF
- | TRBJ2-3 | - | TRBV6-2/TRBV6-3 | TGTGCCAGCAGTTACTCGGACGGCACAGATACGCAGTATTTT | CASSYSDGTDTQYF
many | TRBJ2-2 | - | TRBV11-2 | TGTGCCAGCAGCTTAGATTTATTGAGCACCGGGGAGCTGTTTTTT | CASSLDLLSTGELFF
few | TRBJ2-5 | - | TRBV11-3 | TGTGCCAGCTCTGCCCCGGGGAGAGAGACCCAGTACTTC | CASSAPGRETQYF
many | TRBJ1-1 | - | TRBV12-3/TRBV12-4 | TGTGCCAGCTCGAACACTGAAGCTTTCTTT | CASSNTEAFF
- | TRBJ2-1 | - | TRBV3-1 | TGTGCCAGCAGCCAACGAGGTAATGAGCAGTTCTTC | CASSQRGNEQFF
- | TRBJ2-7 | TRBD1 | TRBV7-9 | TGTGCCAGCAGCTTATCTTTGACAGGGGTTACCTACGAGCAGTACTTC | CASSLSLTGVTYEQYF
- | TRBJ2-7 | - | TRBV20-1 | TGCAGTGCTAGAGATCTCCAGGATGATCCGTACGAGCAGTACTTC | CSARDLQDDPYEQYF
- | TRBJ2-1 | - | TRBV28 | TGTGCCAGCAGTCAAAGACTGACCTACAATGAGCAGTTCTTC | CASSQRLTYNEQFF
- | TRBJ2-7 | TRBD1 | TRBV18 | TGTGCCAGCTCACACCGACAGGGGAGCTCCTACGAGCAGTACTTC | CASSHRQGSSYEQYF
- | TRBJ2-3 | - | TRBV7-2 | TGTGCCAGCAGCCAGGGGGCTAGCGGGTTGAGCACAGATACGCAGTATTTT | CASSQGASGLSTDTQYF
- | TRBJ2-5 | - | TRBV19 | TGTGCCAGTAGTATCTACAGACAAGAGACCCAGTACTTC | CASSIYRQETQYF
few | TRBJ2-1 | TRBD1 | TRBV12-3/TRBV12-4 | TGTGCCAGCAGGCAACAGGGGGAATCGGCCAATGAGCAGTTCTTC | CASRQQGESANEQFF
many | TRBJ2-1 | TRBD2 | TRBV24-1 | TGTGCCACCAGTACTAGCGGGGGGGCAGGGAATGAGCAGTTCTTC | CATSTSGGAGNEQFF
- | TRBJ2-3 | - | TRBV24-1 | TGTGCCACCAGTGAAGGTATATGGGGCACAGATACGCAGTATTTT | CATSEGIWGTDTQYF
- | TRBJ2-5 | - | TRBV5-1 | TGCGCCAGCAGCCCTGGGACATCCAACACGCCGCCGGAGACCCAGTACTTC | CASSPGTSNTPPETQYF
- | TRBJ2-7 | - | TRBV4-2 | TGTGCCAGCAGCCAAGATGGGGTTACCTACGAGCAGTACTTC | CASSQDGVTYEQYF
- | TRBJ2-3 | TRBD2 | TRBV27 | TGTGCCGGTACGACTAGCGGGACAGATACGCAGTATTTT | CAGTTSGTDTQYF
few | TRBJ2-7 | - | TRBV11-2 | TGTGCCAGCAGCTCACTGTACGTTGAGCAGTACTTC | CASSSLYVEQYF
many | TRBJ2-7 | - | TRBV7-8 | TGTGCCAGCAGCTTAGTGAACGAGCAGTACTTC | CASSLVNEQYF
many | TRBJ2-7 | - | TRBV4-1 | TGCGCCAGCAGCCCTGTTGAGAATCTCCCCTACGAGCAGTACTTC | CASSPVENLPYEQYF
few | TRBJ1-1 | TRBD1 | TRBV24-1 | TGTGCCACCAGAACAGGGGGAAGGGGGAACACTGAAGCTTTCTTT | CATRTGGRGNTEAFF
few | TRBJ2-1 | TRBD2 | TRBV19 | TGTGCCAGTAGTATAGTGGCTAGCGGCCCCTACAATGAGCAGTTCTTC | CASSIVASGPYNEQFF
few | TRBJ1-5 | TRBD1 | TRBV4-2 | TGTGCCAGCAGCCAAGCTTGGGACAGGGGGACTAATCAGCCCCAGCATTTT | CASSQAWDRGTNQPQHF
many | TRBJ2-5 | - | TRBV20-1 | TGCAGTGCTAGAGATTGGGGGCGCGAGACCCAGTACTTC | CSARDWGRETQYF
many | TRBJ2-7 | - | TRBV6-5 | TGTGCCAGCAGTTCGACCTACGAGCAGTACTTC | CASSSTYEQYF
few | TRBJ2-7 | TRBD2 | TRBV5-1 | TGCGCCAGCAGCTCGGCCCGGGGGGTAATCAACGAGCAGTACTTC | CASSSARGVINEQYF
- | TRBJ1-1 | - | TRBV2 | TGTGCCAGTATTCCAGGGAGGACTGAAGCTTTCTTT | CASIPGRTEAFF
few | TRBJ2-7 | TRBD2 | TRBV11-2 | TGTGCCAGCTTACCGGGACTAACTTACGAGCAGTACTTC | CASLPGLTYEQYF
few | TRBJ2-1 | - | TRBV27 | TGTGCCAGCAGTTCCATCCCCCCCCAGGCCTCAAGTTACAATGAGCAGTTCTTC | CASSSIPPQASSYNEQFF
- | TRBJ2-3 | TRBD2 | TRBV11-3 | TGTGCCAGCAGCTTATCGGCTAGCGGGGGAGTCACAGATACGCAGTATTTT | CASSLSASGGVTDTQYF
many | TRBJ2-5 | - | TRBV7-9 | TGTGCCAGCAGCTTACTAGGTGGGCAGCAAGAGACCCAGTACTTC | CASSLLGGQQETQYF
- | TRBJ2-3 | - | TRBV6-1 | TGTGCCAGCTGGGGTGAGGGCCCCACAGATACGCAGTATTTT | CASWGEGPTDTQYF
- | TRBJ2-5 | - | TRBV29-1 | TGCAGCGTCGAGGGAGGTGGGGTTGAGGTCCAAGAGACCCAGTACTTC | CSVEGGGVEVQETQYF
- | TRBJ2-3 | - | TRBV24-1 | TGTGCCACTCGGGGGACGGATACGCAGTATTTT | CATRGTDTQYF